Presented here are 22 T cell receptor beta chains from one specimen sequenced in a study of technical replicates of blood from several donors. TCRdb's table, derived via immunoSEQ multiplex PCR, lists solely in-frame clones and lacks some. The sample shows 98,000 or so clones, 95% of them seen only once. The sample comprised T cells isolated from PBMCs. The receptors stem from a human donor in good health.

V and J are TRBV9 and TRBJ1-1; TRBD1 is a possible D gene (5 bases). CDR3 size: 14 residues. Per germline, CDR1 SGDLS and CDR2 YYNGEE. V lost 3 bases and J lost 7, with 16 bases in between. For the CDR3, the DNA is TGTGCCAGCAGCGAGATGCAGGGAGGTGGTGAAGCTTTCTTT. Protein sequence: CASSEMQGGGEAFF.

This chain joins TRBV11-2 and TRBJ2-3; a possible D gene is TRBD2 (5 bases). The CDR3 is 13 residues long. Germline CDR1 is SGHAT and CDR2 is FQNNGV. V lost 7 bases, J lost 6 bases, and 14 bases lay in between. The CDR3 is CASTGLARDTQYF. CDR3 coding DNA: TGTGCCAGCACCGGATTAGCGCGGGATACGCAGTATTTT.

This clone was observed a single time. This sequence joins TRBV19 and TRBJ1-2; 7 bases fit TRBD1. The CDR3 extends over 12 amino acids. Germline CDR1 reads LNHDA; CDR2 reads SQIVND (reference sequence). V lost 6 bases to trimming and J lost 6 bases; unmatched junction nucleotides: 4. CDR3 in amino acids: CASSTGAHGYTF. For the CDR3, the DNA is TGTGCCAGTAGCACAGGGGCCCATGGCTACACCTTC.

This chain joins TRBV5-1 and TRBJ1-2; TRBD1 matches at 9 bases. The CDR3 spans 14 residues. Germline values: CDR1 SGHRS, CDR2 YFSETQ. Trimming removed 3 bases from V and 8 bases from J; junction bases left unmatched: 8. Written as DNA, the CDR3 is TGCGCCAGCAGCTCAGGGACAGGGACGGCGGGCTACACCTTC. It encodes CASSSGTGTAGYTF. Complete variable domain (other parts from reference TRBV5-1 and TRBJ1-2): KAGVTQTPRYLIKTRGQQVTLSCSPISGHRSVSWYQQTPGQGLQFLFEYFSETQRNKGNFPGRFSGRQFSNSRSEMNVSTLELGDSALYLCASSSGTGTAGYTFGSGTRLTVV.

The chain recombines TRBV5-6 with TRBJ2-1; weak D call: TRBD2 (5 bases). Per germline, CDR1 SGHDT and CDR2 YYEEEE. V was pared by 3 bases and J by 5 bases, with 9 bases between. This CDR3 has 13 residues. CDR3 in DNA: TGTGCCAGCAGCTCGGGGAACCACAATGAGCAGTTCTTC. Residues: CASSSGNHNEQFF.

The DNA of the CDR3 is TGTGCCAGTCTCGGTATCGGGAGCCGCGACTACGAGCAGTACTTC. Amino acid sequence: CASLGIGSRDYEQYF. The V and J genes are TRBV6-6 and TRBJ2-7; D possibly corresponds to TRBD2 (6 bases). Germline assignment: CDR1 MNHNY and CDR2 SVGAGI (reference sequence). Trimming removed 9 bases at V and 3 bases at J, with 21 bases between. The CDR3 sequence is 15 residues long.

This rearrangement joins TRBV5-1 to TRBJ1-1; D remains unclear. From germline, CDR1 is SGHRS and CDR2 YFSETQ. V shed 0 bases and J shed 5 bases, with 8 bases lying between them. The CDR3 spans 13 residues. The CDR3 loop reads CASSLAYGTEAFF. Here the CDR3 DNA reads TGCGCCAGCAGCTTGGCCTACGGTACTGAAGCTTTCTTT.

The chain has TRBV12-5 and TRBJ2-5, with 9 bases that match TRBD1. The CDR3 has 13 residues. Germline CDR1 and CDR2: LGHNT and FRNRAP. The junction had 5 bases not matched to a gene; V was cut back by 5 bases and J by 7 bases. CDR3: CASGPGTGWTQYF. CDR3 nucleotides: TGTGCTAGTGGTCCCGGGACAGGGTGGACCCAGTACTTC.

Here the CDR3 DNA reads TGTGCCAGCAGCCCCCAGTTCCGCGGGACAGGGGGCTACGAGCAGTACTTC. It encodes CASSPQFRGTGGYEQYF. V usage is TRBV11-2 and J usage is TRBJ2-7; 11 bases fit TRBD1. Trimming took 5 bases from V and 3 from J; bases not matched to a gene: 12. The CDR3 is 17 residues long. Germline loops: CDR1 SGHAT, CDR2 FQNNGV.

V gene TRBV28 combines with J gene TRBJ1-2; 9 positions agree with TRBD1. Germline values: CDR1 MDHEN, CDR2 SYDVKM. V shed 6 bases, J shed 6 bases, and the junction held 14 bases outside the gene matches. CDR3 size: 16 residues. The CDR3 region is CASSPGTGFLDDGYTF. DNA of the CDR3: TGTGCCAGCAGCCCGGGGACAGGGTTCCTGGATGATGGCTACACCTTC.

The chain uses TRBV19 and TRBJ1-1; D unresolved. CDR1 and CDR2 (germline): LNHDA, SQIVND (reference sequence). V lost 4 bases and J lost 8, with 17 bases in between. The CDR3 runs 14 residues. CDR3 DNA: TGTGCCAGTAGTAACTACGTTCGAACCCTAGAAGCTTTCTTT. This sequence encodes CASSNYVRTLEAFF.

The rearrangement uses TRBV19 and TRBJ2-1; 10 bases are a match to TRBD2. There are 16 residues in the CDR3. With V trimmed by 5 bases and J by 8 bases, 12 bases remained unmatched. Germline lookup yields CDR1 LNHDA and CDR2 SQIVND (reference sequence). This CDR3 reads CASSGLAGVGGDEQFF. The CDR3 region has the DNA TGTGCCAGTAGTGGCCTAGCGGGGGTGGGTGGGGATGAGCAGTTCTTC.

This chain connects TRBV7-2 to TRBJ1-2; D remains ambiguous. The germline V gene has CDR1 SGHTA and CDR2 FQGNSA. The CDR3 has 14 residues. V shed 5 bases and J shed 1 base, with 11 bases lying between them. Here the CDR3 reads CASSKVGDNYGYTF. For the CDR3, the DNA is TGTGCCAGCAGCAAAGTCGGGGATAACTATGGCTACACCTTC.

The CDR3 sequence: CASNRQGGLTEAFF. The CDR3, as DNA: TGTGCCAGCAACCGACAGGGAGGACTCACTGAAGCTTTCTTT. The V call is TRBV7-3, the J call TRBJ1-1; 7 nucleotides match TRBD1. This CDR3 contains 14 residues. CDR1 and CDR2 from the germline V gene are SGHTA and FQGTGA. The V and J ends lost 7 bases and 4 bases, in that order; junction bases with no gene match: 9.

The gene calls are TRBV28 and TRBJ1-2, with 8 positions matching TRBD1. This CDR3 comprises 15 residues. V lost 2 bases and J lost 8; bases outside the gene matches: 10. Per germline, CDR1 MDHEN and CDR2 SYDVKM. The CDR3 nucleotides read TGTGCCAGCAGTTTAAAGCAGGGGGCTTGGGGGGGCTACACCTTC. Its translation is CASSLKQGAWGGYTF.

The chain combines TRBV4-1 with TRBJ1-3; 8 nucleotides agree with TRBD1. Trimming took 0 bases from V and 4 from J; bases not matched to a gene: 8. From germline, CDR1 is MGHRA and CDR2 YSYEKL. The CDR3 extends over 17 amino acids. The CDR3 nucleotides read TGCGCCAGCAGCCAAGAGCCGTCAGGGACAGGCGGAAACACCATATATTTT. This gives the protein CASSQEPSGTGGNTIYF.

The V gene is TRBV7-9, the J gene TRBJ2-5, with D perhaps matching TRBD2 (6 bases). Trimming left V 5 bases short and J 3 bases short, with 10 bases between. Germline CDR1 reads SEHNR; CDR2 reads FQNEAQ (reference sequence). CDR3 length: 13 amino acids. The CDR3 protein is CASSPGGEETQYF. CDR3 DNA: TGTGCCAGCAGCCCGGGCGGGGAAGAGACCCAGTACTTC.

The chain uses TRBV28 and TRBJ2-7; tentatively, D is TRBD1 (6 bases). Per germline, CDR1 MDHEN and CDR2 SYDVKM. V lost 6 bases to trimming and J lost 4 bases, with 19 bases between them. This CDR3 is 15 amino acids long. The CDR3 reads CASSRTGTLRYEQYF. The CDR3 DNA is TGTGCCAGCAGCAGAACAGGGACCCTTAGGTACGAGCAGTACTTC.

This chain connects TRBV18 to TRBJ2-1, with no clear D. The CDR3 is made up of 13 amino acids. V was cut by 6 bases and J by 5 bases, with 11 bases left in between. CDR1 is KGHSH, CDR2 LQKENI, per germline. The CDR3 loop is CASSRGADNEQFF. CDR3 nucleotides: TGTGCCAGCTCCAGAGGAGCCGACAATGAGCAGTTCTTC.

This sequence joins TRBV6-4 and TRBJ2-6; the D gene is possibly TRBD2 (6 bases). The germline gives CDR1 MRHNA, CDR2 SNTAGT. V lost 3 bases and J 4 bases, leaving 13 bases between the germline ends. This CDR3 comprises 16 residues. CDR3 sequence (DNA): TGTGCCAGCAGTGAAGGAGGGCCTAACGGGGCCAACGTCCTGACTTTC. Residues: CASSEGGPNGANVLTF.

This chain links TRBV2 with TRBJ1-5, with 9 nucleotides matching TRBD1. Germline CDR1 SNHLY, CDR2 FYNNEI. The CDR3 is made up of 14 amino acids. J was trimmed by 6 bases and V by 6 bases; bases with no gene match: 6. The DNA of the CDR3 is TGTGCCAGCAGGGGGACAGGGTCGAGTCAGCCCCAGCATTTT. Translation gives CASRGTGSSQPQHF.

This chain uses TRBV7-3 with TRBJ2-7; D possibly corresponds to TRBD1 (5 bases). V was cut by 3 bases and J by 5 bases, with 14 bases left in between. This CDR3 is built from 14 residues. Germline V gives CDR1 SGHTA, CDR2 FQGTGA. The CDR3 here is CASSLRQLPDEQYF. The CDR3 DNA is TGTGCCAGCAGCTTGAGACAGCTTCCCGACGAGCAGTACTTC.